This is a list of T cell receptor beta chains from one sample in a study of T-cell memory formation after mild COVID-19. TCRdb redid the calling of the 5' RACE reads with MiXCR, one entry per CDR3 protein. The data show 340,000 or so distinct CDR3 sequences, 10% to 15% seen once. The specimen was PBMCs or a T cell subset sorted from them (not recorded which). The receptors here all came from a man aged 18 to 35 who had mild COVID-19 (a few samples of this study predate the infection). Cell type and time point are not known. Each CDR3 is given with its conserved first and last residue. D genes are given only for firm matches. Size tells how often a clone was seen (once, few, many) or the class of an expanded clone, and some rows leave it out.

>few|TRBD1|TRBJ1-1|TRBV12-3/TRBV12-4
TGTGCCAGCAGTCCCACGACAGGGTCAGGCACTGAAGCTTTCTTT
CASSPTTGSGTEAFF
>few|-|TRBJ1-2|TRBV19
TGTGCCAGTAGTCCCGACAGCCGGGGGTATGGCTACACCTTC
CASSPDSRGYGYTF
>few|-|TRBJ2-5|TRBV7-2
TGTGCCAGCAGCTCCGAATGGGGCGGGGAGACCCAGTACTTC
CASSSEWGGETQYF
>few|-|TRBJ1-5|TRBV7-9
TGTGCCAGCAGCTTGAATAGGGAAAATCAGCCCCAGCATTTT
CASSLNRENQPQHF
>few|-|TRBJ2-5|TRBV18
TGTGCCAGCTACACGAACCGGGACGGAGAGACCCAGTACTTC
CASYTNRDGETQYF
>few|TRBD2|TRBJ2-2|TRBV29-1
TGCAGCGTTATGACGTATAGCGGGGGCCCCTCCGGGGAGCTGTTTTTT
CSVMTYSGGPSGELFF
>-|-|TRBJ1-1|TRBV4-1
TGCGCCAGCAGCCAAGATCCGGTGAACACTGAAGCTTTCTTT
CASSQDPVNTEAFF
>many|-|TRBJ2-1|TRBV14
TGTGCCAGCAGCCCGTGGGTAAGGTACAATGAGCAGTTCTTC
CASSPWVRYNEQFF
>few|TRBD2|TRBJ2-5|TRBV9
TGTGCCAGCAGCGTTCGGACTAGCGGGGGGGCCTACCAAGAGACCCAGTACTTC
CASSVRTSGGAYQETQYF
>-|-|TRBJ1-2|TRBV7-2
TGTGCCAGCAGCTTAGCTATCCAATCTAACTATGGCTACACCTTC
CASSLAIQSNYGYTF
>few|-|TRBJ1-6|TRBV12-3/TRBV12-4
TGTGCCAGCAGTTTAGAACAGGGCATTGGCGCATTGGATTCACCCCTCCACTTT
CASSLEQGIGALDSPLHF
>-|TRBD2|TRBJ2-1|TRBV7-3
TGTGCCAGCAGCTATCGGGGGGGGACCTACAATGAGCAGTTCTTC
CASSYRGGTYNEQFF
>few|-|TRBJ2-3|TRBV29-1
TGCAGCGTTGAAGCTTGGACCCAGCCCGCAGATACGCAGTATTTT
CSVEAWTQPADTQYF
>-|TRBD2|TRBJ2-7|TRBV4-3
TGCGCCAGCAGCCCTACCTGGACTAGCGGGGGCGAGCAGTACTTC
CASSPTWTSGGEQYF
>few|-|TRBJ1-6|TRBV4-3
TGCGCCAGCAGCCAAGATGGGGACAAGTGGAATTCACCCCTCCACTTT
CASSQDGDKWNSPLHF
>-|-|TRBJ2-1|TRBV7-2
TGTGCCAGCAGCTTAGTTGGGGTAGGCTACAATGAGCAGTTCTTC
CASSLVGVGYNEQFF
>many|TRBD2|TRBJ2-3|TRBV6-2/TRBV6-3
TGTGCCAGCAGTTACCTTCCGCTAGCGGGGAGCACAGATACGCAGTATTTT
CASSYLPLAGSTDTQYF
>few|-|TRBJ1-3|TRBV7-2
TGTGCCAGCAGCTTAGTTGGGGGGGGATCTGGAAACACCATATATTTT
CASSLVGGGSGNTIYF
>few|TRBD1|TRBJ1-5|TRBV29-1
TGCAGCGGAGGGGACAGTAATCAGCCCCAGCATTTT
CSGGDSNQPQHF
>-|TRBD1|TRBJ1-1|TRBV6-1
TGTGCCAGCAGTGAACCCCGGACAGGGTTGGAAGCTTTCTTT
CASSEPRTGLEAFF